Below, one T cell receptor beta chain is given with its context. Its antigen remains unidentified. This sample is part of a study of shared clonotypes between healthy human individuals. Study conclusions and caveats: What naive subsets generally showed was a larger estimated richness than memory subsets showed. Against clonotypes common to all four donors, non-shared ones had lower generation probabilities.

The CDR3 runs 13 residues. The J segment lost 2 bases and the V segment lost 5 bases, leaving 2 bases of the junction unmatched. Looked up from germline, CDR1 is MNHNS and CDR2 is SASEGT. Method: immunoSEQ multiplex PCR; TCRdb's copy keeps in-frame clones and lacks some. The data contain 600,000 to 800,000 clones, 72% of them singletons. The TCR comes from a woman younger than 45 in good health. The chain is built from TRBV6-1 and TRBJ2-7; 8 positions match TRBD1. Source material: memory CD4+ T cells sorted from blood. The subset: CD45RA-negative fraction. The CDR3 loop reads CASSTTGAYEQYF. As DNA, the CDR3 is TGTGCCAGCAGTACGACAGGGGCCTACGAGCAGTACTTC.